These T cell receptor beta chains were read from a single sample in a study of radiotherapy plus CTLA-4 blockade in lung cancer. Sequencing was performed with immunoSEQ multiplex PCR; in TCRdb, only in-frame clones are kept and a portion is missing. The data hold around 100,000 clones, with roughly four fifths observed a single time. The material sequenced was peripheral blood, taken from a patient treated with radiotherapy plus ipilimumab. The receptor source for this set is a human donor with non-small cell lung cancer that progressed on radiotherapy plus ipilimumab. Some clones in this sample may be carry-over from other donors' samples. CDR3s include the opening cysteine and the closing phenylalanine or tryptophan. D genes are given only for firm matches. Clone size, where shown, is once, few, many, or a class for clones that have expanded.

CDR3 protein: CASSLGSIYTIYF; CDR3 DNA: TGTGCCAGCAGCCTCGGGTCCATATACACCATATATTTT; D gene: .; clone size: few; J gene: TRBJ1-3; V gene: TRBV7-9
CDR3 protein: CASSLVGGVYNSPLHF; CDR3 DNA: TGTGCCAGCAGCTTAGTTGGGGGGGTATATAATTCACCCCTCCACTTT; D gene: .; clone size: once; J gene: TRBJ1-6; V gene: TRBV7-2
CDR3 protein: CASSVVDSYNSPLHF; CDR3 DNA: TGTGCCAGCAGCGTAGTGGACTCCTATAATTCACCCCTCCACTTT; D gene: .; clone size: .; J gene: TRBJ1-6; V gene: TRBV9
CDR3 protein: CASSQGTLAGTNIQYF; CDR3 DNA: TGTGCCAGCAGCCAAGGGACACTAGCGGGCACAAACATTCAGTACTTC; D gene: TRBD2; clone size: once; J gene: TRBJ2-4; V gene: TRBV4-2
CDR3 protein: CASSPPATGSNYGYTF; CDR3 DNA: TGCGCCAGCAGCCCACCGGCGACGGGCAGTAACTATGGCTACACCTTC; D gene: .; clone size: .; J gene: TRBJ1-2; V gene: TRBV5-1
CDR3 protein: CASSLKPGRPGTDTQYF; CDR3 DNA: TGTGCCAGCAGCTTGAAACCGGGCCGCCCGGGCACAGATACGCAGTATTTT; D gene: .; clone size: .; J gene: TRBJ2-3; V gene: TRBV27
CDR3 protein: CASSVGSFSGANVLTF; CDR3 DNA: TGTGCCAGCAGCGTAGGGAGTTTCTCTGGGGCCAACGTCCTGACTTTC; D gene: .; clone size: .; J gene: TRBJ2-6; V gene: TRBV9
CDR3 protein: CASSHREANEKLFF; CDR3 DNA: TGTGCCAGCAGCCACAGGGAGGCTAATGAAAAACTGTTTTTT; D gene: .; clone size: .; J gene: TRBJ1-4; V gene: TRBV6-5
CDR3 protein: CASSPSGDKETQYF; CDR3 DNA: TGTGCCAGCAGCCCTAGCGGGGATAAAGAGACCCAGTACTTC; D gene: TRBD2; clone size: .; J gene: TRBJ2-5; V gene: TRBV5-4
CDR3 protein: CASSRLAGNNEQFF; CDR3 DNA: TGTGCCAGCAGCAGGCTAGCGGGGAACAATGAGCAGTTCTTC; D gene: TRBD2; clone size: .; J gene: TRBJ2-1; V gene: TRBV13
CDR3 protein: CASSSTRQETQYF; CDR3 DNA: TGTGCCAGCAGCTCCACAAGGCAAGAGACCCAGTACTTC; D gene: .; clone size: .; J gene: TRBJ2-5; V gene: TRBV7-2
CDR3 protein: CASKGLRGNSYEQYF; CDR3 DNA: TGTGCCAGCAAGGGCCTGCGGGGGAACTCCTACGAGCAGTACTTC; D gene: TRBD2; clone size: .; J gene: TRBJ2-7; V gene: TRBV6-6
CDR3 protein: CASSGDWTIIQYF; CDR3 DNA: TGTGCCAGCAGTGGGGACTGGACGATCATTCAGTACTTC; D gene: .; clone size: .; J gene: TRBJ2-4; V gene: TRBV2
CDR3 protein: CASSPTGGLVGYTF; CDR3 DNA: TGTGCCAGCAGCCCGACAGGGGGCTTAGTTGGCTACACCTTC; D gene: TRBD1; clone size: .; J gene: TRBJ1-2; V gene: TRBV6-5
CDR3 protein: CASSPTWTGGRGTEAFF; CDR3 DNA: TGTGCCAGCAGCCCTACTTGGACAGGGGGCAGGGGGACTGAAGCTTTCTTT; D gene: TRBD1; clone size: .; J gene: TRBJ1-1; V gene: TRBV9
CDR3 protein: CASSLGGENTIYF; CDR3 DNA: TGCGCCAGCAGCTTGGGGGGTGAAAACACCATATATTTT; D gene: .; clone size: few; J gene: TRBJ1-3; V gene: TRBV5-1
CDR3 protein: CASDLTEGDQPQHF; CDR3 DNA: TGTGCCAGCGATCTGACTGAGGGGGATCAGCCCCAGCATTTT; D gene: .; clone size: few; J gene: TRBJ1-5; V gene: TRBV21-1
CDR3 protein: CASSWVTRSDTQYF; CDR3 DNA: TGTGCCAGCAGCTGGGTTACTAGATCGGATACGCAGTATTTT; D gene: .; clone size: .; J gene: TRBJ2-3; V gene: TRBV7-2
CDR3 protein: CATSSFNQPQHF; CDR3 DNA: TGTGCCACCAGCAGTTTTAATCAGCCCCAGCATTTT; D gene: .; clone size: .; J gene: TRBJ1-5; V gene: TRBV15
CDR3 protein: CASSPLQGRVEKLFF; CDR3 DNA: TGTGCCAGCAGTCCACTCCAGGGCAGGGTTGAAAAACTGTTTTTT; D gene: .; clone size: .; J gene: TRBJ1-4; V gene: TRBV27
CDR3 protein: CASSIGRGYEQYF; CDR3 DNA: TGTGCCAGTAGTATTGGCAGGGGCTACGAGCAGTACTTC; D gene: .; clone size: few; J gene: TRBJ2-7; V gene: TRBV19
CDR3 protein: CSVGTGSYNEQFF; CDR3 DNA: TGCAGCGTTGGGACAGGGTCTTACAATGAGCAGTTCTTC; D gene: TRBD1; clone size: .; J gene: TRBJ2-1; V gene: TRBV29-1
CDR3 protein: CASSPGDYYEQYF; CDR3 DNA: TGTGCCAGCAGCCCCGGGGACTACTACGAGCAGTACTTC; D gene: TRBD2; clone size: few; J gene: TRBJ2-7; V gene: TRBV5-4
CDR3 protein: CASSKLTGFYGYTF; CDR3 DNA: TGTGCCAGCAGCAAGTTGACAGGGTTCTATGGCTACACCTTC; D gene: TRBD1; clone size: .; J gene: TRBJ1-2; V gene: TRBV6-5
CDR3 protein: CASSSRSNTEAFF; CDR3 DNA: TGTGCCAGCAGCTCAAGAAGTAACACTGAAGCTTTCTTT; D gene: .; clone size: .; J gene: TRBJ1-1; V gene: TRBV7-8
CDR3 protein: CAIIDRESYEQYF; CDR3 DNA: TGTGCCATAATTGACCGAGAATCTTACGAGCAGTACTTC; D gene: .; clone size: once; J gene: TRBJ2-7; V gene: TRBV7-9
CDR3 protein: CASSQDLDTDQPQHF; CDR3 DNA: TGTGCCAGCAGCCAAGATTTGGACACGGATCAGCCCCAGCATTTT; D gene: .; clone size: .; J gene: TRBJ1-5; V gene: TRBV4-2
CDR3 protein: CASSYSSGGSYEQYF; CDR3 DNA: TGTGCCAGCAGTTACTCGTCAGGGGGCTCCTACGAGCAGTACTTC; D gene: TRBD1; clone size: few; J gene: TRBJ2-7; V gene: TRBV6-4
CDR3 protein: CASSLGGGPEWPQHF; CDR3 DNA: TGTGCCAGCAGCTTAGGGGGGGGGCCTGAGTGGCCCCAGCATTTT; D gene: .; clone size: .; J gene: TRBJ1-5; V gene: TRBV7-6
CDR3 protein: CASSLGYTNYGYTF; CDR3 DNA: TGTGCCAGCAGCTTAGGATATACTAACTATGGCTACACCTTC; D gene: .; clone size: .; J gene: TRBJ1-2; V gene: TRBV5-5
CDR3 protein: CASSRTGSVNQPQHF; CDR3 DNA: TGTGCCAGTAGCCGGACAGGGTCAGTGAATCAGCCCCAGCATTTT; D gene: TRBD1; clone size: few; J gene: TRBJ1-5; V gene: TRBV19
CDR3 protein: CASSPIVYNEQFF; CDR3 DNA: TGTGCCAGCAGCCCCATTGTCTACAATGAGCAGTTCTTC; D gene: .; clone size: once; J gene: TRBJ2-1; V gene: TRBV7-2
CDR3 protein: CASSLSGDRGNYGYTF; CDR3 DNA: TGTGCCAGCAGTTTATCGGGAGACAGGGGGAACTATGGCTACACCTTC; D gene: TRBD1; clone size: .; J gene: TRBJ1-2; V gene: TRBV27
CDR3 protein: CASSSRETQYF; CDR3 DNA: TGTGCCAGCAGTTCCCGGGAGACCCAGTACTTC; D gene: .; clone size: .; J gene: TRBJ2-5; V gene: TRBV6-6
CDR3 protein: CASSPTTANNEQFF; CDR3 DNA: TGTGCCAGCAGTCCCACGACAGCAAACAATGAGCAGTTCTTC; D gene: .; clone size: .; J gene: TRBJ2-1; V gene: TRBV27
CDR3 protein: CASRQGNTGELFF; CDR3 DNA: TGTGCCAGCAGACAGGGAAACACCGGGGAGCTGTTTTTT; D gene: .; clone size: .; J gene: TRBJ2-2; V gene: TRBV6-5
CDR3 protein: CASSPLFGTVVETQYF; CDR3 DNA: TGTGCCAGCAGCCCCCTCTTTGGGACGGTAGTAGAGACCCAGTACTTC; D gene: .; clone size: few; J gene: TRBJ2-5; V gene: TRBV7-8